This T cell receptor beta chain comes out of a study of blood T cell repertoires in COVID-19. Study at large: Sites across the United States, Italy and Spain contributed samples from acute and convalescent COVID-19.

Germline CDR1 reads MNHEY; CDR2 reads SVGAGI. CDR3 length: 11 residues. Trimming pared 8 bases from V and 6 bases from J, leaving 7 bases between. Patients at the Seattle site were enrolled during active infection and followed longitudinally. The protocol was immunoSEQ multiplex PCR, while the TCRdb copy is restricted to in-frame clones and leaves out a portion. The sample contains about 180,000 clones, 81% of which appear only once. The sample consisted of peripheral blood. The chain couples TRBV6-5 to TRBJ2-2; D remains unclear. The sequence derives from a woman older than 75 with COVID-19, enrolled during active disease. The CDR3 sequence: CASELAGELFF. In DNA, the CDR3 is TGTGCCAGCGAGTTGGCCGGGGAGCTGTTTTTT.